A selection of T cell receptor beta chains follows, all from one sample in a study of blood T cell repertoires in COVID-19. The table came from immunoSEQ multiplex PCR; TCRdb's copy has only in-frame clones and leaves some out. Of a few hundred thousand clones listed, around 93% were seen once; the top ten hold 1.2%. Sequences were obtained from PBMCs or T cells enriched from blood (not recorded which). All receptors derive from a human donor in a cohort exposed to, infected with or recovered from COVID-19 (not recorded which). The donor label of this sample is uncertain. CDR3s include the opening cysteine and the closing phenylalanine or tryptophan. The D gene is left open where the match is weak.

>TRBD1|TRBV19|TRBJ2-1
CASSIGQGALSEQFF
>-|TRBV5-6|TRBJ1-6
CASSSVTGSYNSPLHF
>TRBD2|TRBV5-6|TRBJ2-5
CASSRTSVRETQYF
>-|TRBV30|TRBJ1-1
CAWSRGWTEAFF
>TRBD1|TRBV6-5|TRBJ2-1
CASRDRGGAYNEQFF
>TRBD1|TRBV9|TRBJ2-7
CASSAMGQGTYEQYF
>-|TRBV6-5|TRBJ1-1
CASDRNTEAFF
>-|TRBV5-1|TRBJ1-4
CASSRYESGEKLFF
>TRBD2|TRBV13|TRBJ2-5
CASSLVGTTKQETQYF
>-|TRBV5-4|TRBJ1-2
CASSLAGSDYGYTF
>TRBD1|TRBV5-1|TRBJ1-1
CASSSPGQNEAFF
>TRBD1|TRBV30|TRBJ1-1
CAVDRGGTEAFF
>-|TRBV24-1|TRBJ2-5
CAFPTGPARQETQYF
>TRBD1|TRBV20-1|TRBJ1-2
CSASPPGTGGGYTF
>-|TRBV5-6|TRBJ1-5
CASSLPGFNQPQHF
>-|TRBV7-9|TRBJ2-7
CASSCEGCYEQYF
>-|TRBV19|TRBJ1-5
CASSPLGGEKRNQPQHF
>-|TRBV7-9|TRBJ1-1
CASSLEGHGGKNTEAFF
>-|TRBV4-1|TRBJ1-2
CASSRQRAEGYGYTF
>-|TRBV3-1/TRBV3-2|TRBJ2-7
CASSSYEQYF
>TRBD1|TRBV5-6|TRBJ2-2
CASSLPGQGGSNTGELFF
>-|TRBV29-1|TRBJ1-1
CSVDRVGTEAFF
>-|TRBV7-2|TRBJ2-3
CASSLVAADTQYF
>-|TRBV12-3/TRBV12-4|TRBJ1-1
CASSAGRNTEAFF
>TRBD2|TRBV5-1|TRBJ2-7
CASSLAGGTYEQYF
>-|TRBV4-1|TRBJ2-1
CASSQEWGVHNEQFF
>-|TRBV9|TRBJ1-4
CASSARDPVEKLFF
>TRBD1|TRBV30|TRBJ1-6
CAWRPGTGYSPLHF
>-|TRBV7-3|TRBJ2-5
CASSLNAAGNQETQYF
>-|TRBV5-8|TRBJ2-4
CASSLGTIAKNIQYF
>TRBD1|TRBV4-1|TRBJ1-2
CASSQVRTGDYYGYTF
>-|TRBV24-1|TRBJ1-1
CATSDLRGVRGYGPGNTEAFF
>-|TRBV6-5|TRBJ2-7
CASTPAGGPSYEQYF
>-|TRBV4-3|TRBJ1-1
CASSRGQTEAFF
>-|TRBV29-1|TRBJ1-1
CSVDGNTEAFF
>-|TRBV2|TRBJ1-5
CASSVDRNSNQPQHF